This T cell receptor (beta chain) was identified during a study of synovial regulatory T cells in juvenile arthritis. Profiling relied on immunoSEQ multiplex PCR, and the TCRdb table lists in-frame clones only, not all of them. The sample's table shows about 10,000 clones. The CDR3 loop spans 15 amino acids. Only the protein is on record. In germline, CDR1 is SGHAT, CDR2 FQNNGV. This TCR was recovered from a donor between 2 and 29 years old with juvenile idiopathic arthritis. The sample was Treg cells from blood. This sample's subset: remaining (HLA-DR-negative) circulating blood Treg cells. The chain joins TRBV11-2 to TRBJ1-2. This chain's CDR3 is CASSLVAGELQGYTF.